This passage covers 6 T cell receptor beta chains from one sample sequenced in a study of T cells in Graves' hyperthyroidism and ophthalmopathy. Using RNA transcripts as the source, TCR beta CDR3 regions were amplified. During a first-round RT-PCR of the TCR CDR3, the HTBI primer set was used. TCRdb analysed the multiplex PCR reads with MiXCR anew, one entry per CDR3 protein. The sample has fewer than 650,000 distinct CDR3 sequences, 12% to 15% seen once; the top ten hold over 6%. Sequencing input: blood. The source of these receptors is a young woman with Graves' ophthalmopathy.

The rearrangement joins TRBV25-1 to TRBJ2-2; D might be TRBD2 (5 bases). Germline lookup yields CDR1 MGHDK and CDR2 SYGVNS. V was cut by 2 bases and J by 5 bases, with 15 bases left in between. This CDR3 comprises 16 residues. The CDR3 nucleotides are TGTGCCAGCAGTGAAACCCGGACGGGAAGAACCGGGGAGCTGTTTTTT. Protein sequence: CASSETRTGRTGELFF.

This clonotype appeared many times. This sequence joins TRBV20-1 and TRBJ1-1; no definite D call. Germline CDR1 is DFQATT and CDR2 is SNEGSKA (reference sequence). With 2 bases removed from V and 4 bases from J, the gap between germline ends came to 11 bases. This CDR3 comprises 13 residues. In DNA, the CDR3 is TGCAGTGCTAGAACACCCTCTCGCACTGAAGCTTTCTTT. This translates into CSARTPSRTEAFF.

The sample holds many counts of this clonotype. The genes are TRBV6-5 and TRBJ1-2, with a tentative D call TRBD1 (6 bases). The CDR3 is 13 residues long. Looked up from germline, CDR1 is MNHEY and CDR2 is SVGAGI. Trimming removed 2 bases at V and 8 bases at J, with 12 bases between. CDR3 sequence: CASSYVGARGYTF. The CDR3 coding sequence is TGTGCCAGCAGTTACGTGGGGGCGCGAGGCTACACCTTC.

This clonotype turned up a few times. As DNA, the CDR3 is TGTGCCACCAGCGCCCTTGGGACTAGGCTACGGACCCAGTACTTC. Residues: CATSALGTRLRTQYF. The chain links TRBV15 to TRBJ2-5, with 8 bases that match TRBD2. The ends lost 5 bases at V and 7 bases at J; junction bases unmatched: 12. The CDR3 has 15 residues. Per the germline V gene, CDR1 is LNHNV and CDR2 is YYDKDF (reference sequence).

This clonotype came up many times. The genes are TRBV7-2 and TRBJ2-5; D not resolved. V lost 5 bases, J lost 5 bases, and 9 bases lay in between. The CDR3 consists of 12 residues. Germline V lookup: CDR1 SGHTA, CDR2 FQGNSA. CDR3 amino acids: CASSPQWETQYF. CDR3 DNA sequence: TGTGCCAGCAGCCCCCAATGGGAGACCCAGTACTTC. The variable domain in full, completed from reference TRBV7-2 and TRBJ2-5, reads GAGVSQSPSNKVTEKGKDVELRCDPISGHTALYWYRQSLGQGLEFLIYFQGNSAPDKSGLPSDRFSAERTGGSVSTLTIQRTQQEDSAVYLCASSPQWETQYFGPGTRLLVL.

With respect to this clonotype: A read error may explain this, as a much larger clone is one base away. The rearrangement uses TRBV28 and TRBJ2-5; D possibly corresponds to TRBD1 (7 bases). Per the germline V gene, CDR1 is MDHEN and CDR2 is SYDVKM. CDR3 length equals 12 residues. CDR3 residues: CGARGAQEAQYF. The CDR3 DNA follows: TGTGGGGCCAGGGGGGCCCAAGAGGCCCAGTACTTC.